This T cell receptor (beta chain) is drawn from a study of blood T cell repertoires in COVID-19. Study-wide background: Samples of COVID-19 (acute and convalescent) were obtained from the United States, Italy and Spain. PBMCs, B-cell-depleted T cells, or T cells were the source of the cDNA or gDNA that made up the material.

V shed 4 bases and J 7 bases; nucleotides not matched to a gene: 6. The CDR3 extends over 15 amino acids. In germline, CDR1 is SGHAT, CDR2 FQNNGV. In the original processing: Amplifying reference gene primers gave estimates of nucleated cell counts. Assay: immunoSEQ multiplex PCR; the TCRdb copy retains only in-frame clones and omits some. V, J and clone size derive from that table, while D and trimming were established from the DNA sequence. The profile covers 300,000 to 400,000 clones, with approximately 90% appearing a single time and roughly 3.5% taken by the ten largest. The source of this sequence is a woman between 18 and 29 years old who had recovered from COVID-19. Specimen: peripheral blood. This rearrangement joins TRBV11-2 to TRBJ1-6; the match to TRBD1 covers 8 bases. In DNA form, the CDR3 reads TGTGCCAGCAGCTCCTCGGACAGGGTGAATTCACCCCTCCACTTT. It encodes CASSSSDRVNSPLHF.